This T cell receptor (beta chain) was recovered during a study of T cell responses to AZD1222 COVID-19 vaccine. The CDR3 is made up of 13 amino acids. With 5 bases removed from V and 4 bases from J, the gap between germline ends came to 11 bases. The germline V gene encodes CDR1 MDHEN and CDR2 SYDVKM. The repertoire was sequenced with immunoSEQ multiplex PCR; TCRdb's copy has only in-frame clones and lacks some. Among roughly 180,000 clones listed, almost 95% were seen once. Study results and caveats: Donors in the cohort were predominantly white British and more often female, and clonal diversity was possibly underestimated. Vaccination with two AZD1222 doses was followed by a rise in Spike-specific TCR breadth and depth. Seropositive at baseline were only six or seven AZD1222 recipients.

Note on this clone: What it recognizes is unknown.

Sequenced material: peripheral blood, taken on day 0 of AZD1222 vaccination. This chain joins TRBV28 and TRBJ1-1; D gene uncertain. This receptor was obtained from an adult in good health. The DNA of the CDR3 is TGTGCCAGCAGTCGCCGACGGGGCACTGAAGCTTTCTTT. It specifies CASSRRRGTEAFF. The whole variable domain, remainder taken from reference TRBV28 and TRBJ1-1, is DVKVTQSSRYLVKRTGEKVFLECVQDMDHENMFWYRQDPGLGLRLIYFSYDVKMKEKGDIPEGYSVSREKKERFSLILESASTNQTSMYLCASSRRRGTEAFFGQGTRLTVV.